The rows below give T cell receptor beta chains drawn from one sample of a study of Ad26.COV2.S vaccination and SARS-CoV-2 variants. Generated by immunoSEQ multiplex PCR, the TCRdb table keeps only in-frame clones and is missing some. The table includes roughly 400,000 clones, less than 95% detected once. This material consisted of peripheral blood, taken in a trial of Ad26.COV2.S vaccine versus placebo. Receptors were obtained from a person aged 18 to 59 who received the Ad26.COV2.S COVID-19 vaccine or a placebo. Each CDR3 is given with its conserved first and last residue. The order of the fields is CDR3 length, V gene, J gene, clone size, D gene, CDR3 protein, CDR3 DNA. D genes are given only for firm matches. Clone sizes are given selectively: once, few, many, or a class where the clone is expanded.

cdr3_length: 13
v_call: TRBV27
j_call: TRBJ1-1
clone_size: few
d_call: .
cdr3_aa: CASSLGTNTEAFF
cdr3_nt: TGTGCCAGCAGCCTAGGGACGAACACTGAAGCTTTCTTT

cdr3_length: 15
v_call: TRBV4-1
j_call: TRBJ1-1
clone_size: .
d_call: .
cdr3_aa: CASSQEVGGSTEAFF
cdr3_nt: TGCGCCAGCAGCCAAGAGGTGGGGGGGAGCACTGAAGCTTTCTTT

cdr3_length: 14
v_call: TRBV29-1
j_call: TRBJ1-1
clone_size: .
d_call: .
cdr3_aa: CSVEDRPLNTEAFF
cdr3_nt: TGCAGCGTTGAAGATAGGCCCCTGAACACTGAAGCTTTCTTT

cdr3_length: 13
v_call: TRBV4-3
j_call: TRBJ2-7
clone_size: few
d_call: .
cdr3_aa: CASSQGTSYEQYF
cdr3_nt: TGCGCCAGCAGCCAAGGAACATCCTACGAGCAGTACTTC

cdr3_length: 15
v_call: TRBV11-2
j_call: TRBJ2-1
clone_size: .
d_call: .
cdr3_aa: CASSLGFSSYNEQFF
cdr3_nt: TGTGCCAGCAGCTTGGGTTTCAGCTCCTACAATGAGCAGTTCTTC

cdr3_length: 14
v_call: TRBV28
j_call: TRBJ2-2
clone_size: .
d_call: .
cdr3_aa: CASNYLGGTGELFF
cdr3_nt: TGTGCCAGCAATTACCTCGGAGGGACCGGGGAGCTGTTTTTT

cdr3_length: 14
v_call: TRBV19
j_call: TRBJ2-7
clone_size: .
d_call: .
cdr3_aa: CASSPSRGSDEQYF
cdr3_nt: TGTGCCAGTAGTCCCTCTCGGGGTAGCGACGAGCAGTACTTC

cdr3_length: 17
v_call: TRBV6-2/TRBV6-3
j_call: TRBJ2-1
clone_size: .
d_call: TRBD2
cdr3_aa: CASSYETSGSLYNEQFF
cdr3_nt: TGTGCCAGCAGTTACGAGACTAGCGGGAGCCTCTACAATGAGCAGTTCTTC

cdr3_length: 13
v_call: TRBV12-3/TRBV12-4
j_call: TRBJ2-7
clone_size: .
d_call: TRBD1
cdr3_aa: CASSQGEYYEQYF
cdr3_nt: TGTGCCAGCAGTCAGGGGGAGTACTACGAGCAGTACTTC

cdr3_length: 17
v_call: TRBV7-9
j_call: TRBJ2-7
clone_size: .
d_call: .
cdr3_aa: CASSPSTGFHVLAEQYF
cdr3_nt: TGTGCCAGCAGCCCCTCAACAGGGTTCCATGTACTTGCCGAGCAGTACTTC

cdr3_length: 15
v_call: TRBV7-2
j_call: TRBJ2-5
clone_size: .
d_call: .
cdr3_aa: CASSSRHRVGETQYF
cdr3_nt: TGTGCCAGCAGCTCGCGACACAGGGTTGGAGAGACCCAGTACTTC

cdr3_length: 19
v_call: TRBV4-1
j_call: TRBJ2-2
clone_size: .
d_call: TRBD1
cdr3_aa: CASRSHGQGAIMNTGELFF
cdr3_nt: TGCGCCAGCCGCTCTCACGGACAGGGGGCTATAATGAACACCGGGGAGCTGTTTTTT

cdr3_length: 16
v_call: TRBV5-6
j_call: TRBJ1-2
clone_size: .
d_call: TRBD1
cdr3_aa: CASSKDRGLGDYGYTF
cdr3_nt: TGTGCCAGCAGCAAGGACAGGGGGTTAGGTGACTATGGCTACACCTTC

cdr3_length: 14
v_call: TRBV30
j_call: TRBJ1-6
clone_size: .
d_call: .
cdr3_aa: CAWSAASLNSPLHF
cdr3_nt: TGTGCCTGGAGCGCCGCCTCCTTGAATTCACCCCTCCACTTT

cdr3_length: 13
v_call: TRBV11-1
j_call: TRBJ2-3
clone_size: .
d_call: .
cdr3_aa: CASSLGLSDTQYF
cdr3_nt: TGTGCCAGCAGCTTAGGACTATCAGATACGCAGTATTTT

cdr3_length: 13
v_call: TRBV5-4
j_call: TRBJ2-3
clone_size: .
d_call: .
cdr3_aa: CASSLAGTDTQYF
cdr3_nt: TGTGCCAGCAGCTTGGCGGGCACAGATACGCAGTATTTT

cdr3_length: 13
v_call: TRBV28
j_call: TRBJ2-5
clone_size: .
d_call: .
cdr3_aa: CASMLGIQETQYF
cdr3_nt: TGTGCCAGCATGTTAGGTATACAAGAGACCCAGTACTTC

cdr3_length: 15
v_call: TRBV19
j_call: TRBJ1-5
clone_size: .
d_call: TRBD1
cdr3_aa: CASSMGLRGTRPQHF
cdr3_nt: TGTGCCAGTAGTATGGGTCTCAGGGGGACGCGGCCCCAGCATTTT

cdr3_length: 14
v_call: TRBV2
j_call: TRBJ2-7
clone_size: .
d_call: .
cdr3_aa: CASSGRTVFNEQYF
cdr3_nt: TGTGCCAGCAGTGGGCGGACGGTCTTTAACGAGCAGTACTTC

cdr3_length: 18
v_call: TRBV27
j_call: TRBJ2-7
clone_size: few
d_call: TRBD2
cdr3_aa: CASRGWGSGRGHNYEQYF
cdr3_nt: TGTGCCAGCAGGGGTTGGGGTAGCGGGAGGGGACACAACTACGAGCAGTACTTC

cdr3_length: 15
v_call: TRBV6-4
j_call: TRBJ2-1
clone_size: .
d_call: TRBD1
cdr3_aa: CASSEQGTHYNEQFF
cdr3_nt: TGTGCCAGCAGCGAACAGGGGACCCACTACAATGAGCAGTTCTTC

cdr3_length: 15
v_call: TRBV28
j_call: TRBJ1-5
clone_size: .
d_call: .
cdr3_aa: CASSFLRGPNQPQHF
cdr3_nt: TGTGCCAGCAGTTTTCTTCGGGGGCCCAATCAGCCCCAGCATTTT

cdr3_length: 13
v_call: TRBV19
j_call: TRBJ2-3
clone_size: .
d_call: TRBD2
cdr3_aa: CASSGLGTDTQYF
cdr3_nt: TGTGCCAGTAGTGGACTAGGCACAGATACGCAGTATTTT

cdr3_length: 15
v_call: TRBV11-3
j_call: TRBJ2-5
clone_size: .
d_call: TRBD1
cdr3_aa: CASSLDRGGWETQYF
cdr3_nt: TGTGCCAGCAGCCTGGACAGGGGAGGATGGGAGACCCAGTACTTC

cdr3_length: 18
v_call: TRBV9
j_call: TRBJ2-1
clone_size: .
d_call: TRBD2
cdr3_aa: CASSAPRGLAGVGNEQFF
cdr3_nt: TGTGCCAGCAGCGCTCCCCGGGGACTAGCGGGAGTGGGCAATGAGCAGTTCTTC

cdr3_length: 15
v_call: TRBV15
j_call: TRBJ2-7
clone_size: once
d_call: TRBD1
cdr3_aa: CATSRRDRESVEQYF
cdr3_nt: TGTGCCACCAGCAGAAGGGACAGGGAAAGTGTCGAGCAGTACTTC

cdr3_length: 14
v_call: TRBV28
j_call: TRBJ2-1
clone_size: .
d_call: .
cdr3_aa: CASSFTGERNEQFF
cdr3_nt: TGTGCCAGCAGTTTTACGGGAGAGAGGAATGAGCAGTTCTTC

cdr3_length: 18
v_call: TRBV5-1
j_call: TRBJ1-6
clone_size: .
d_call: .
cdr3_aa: CASSLDPSGAAVTSPLHF
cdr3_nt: TGCGCCAGCAGCTTGGACCCCTCAGGGGCAGCCGTTACTTCACCCCTCCACTTT

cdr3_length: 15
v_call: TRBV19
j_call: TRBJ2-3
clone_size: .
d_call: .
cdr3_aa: CASSMGRRTTDTQYF
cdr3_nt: TGTGCCAGTAGTATGGGCCGACGGACCACAGATACGCAGTATTTT

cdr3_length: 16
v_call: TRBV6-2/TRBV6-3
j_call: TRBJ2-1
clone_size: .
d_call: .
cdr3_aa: CASSRGIERVYNEQFF
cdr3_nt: TGTGCCAGCAGCCGCGGGATCGAGAGGGTCTACAATGAGCAGTTCTTC

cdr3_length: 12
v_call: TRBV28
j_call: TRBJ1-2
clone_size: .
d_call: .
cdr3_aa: CASSLDRDGYTF
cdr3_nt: TGTGCCAGCAGTTTAGATAGGGATGGCTACACCTTC

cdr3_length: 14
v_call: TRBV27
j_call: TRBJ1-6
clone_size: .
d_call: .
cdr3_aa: CASSFRRFNSPLHF
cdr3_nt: TGTGCCAGCAGTTTCCGCAGATTTAATTCACCCCTCCACTTT

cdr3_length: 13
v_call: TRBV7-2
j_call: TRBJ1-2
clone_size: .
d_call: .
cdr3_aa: CASSLGQNYGYTF
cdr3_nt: TGTGCCAGCAGCTTAGGACAAAACTATGGCTACACCTTC

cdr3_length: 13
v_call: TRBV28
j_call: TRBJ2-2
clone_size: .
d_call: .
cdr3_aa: CASYEPGTGELFF
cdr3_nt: TGTGCCAGCTATGAACCCGGTACCGGGGAGCTGTTTTTT

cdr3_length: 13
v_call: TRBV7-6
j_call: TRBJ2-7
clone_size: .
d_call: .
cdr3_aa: CASSLWGAYEQYF
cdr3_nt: TGTGCCAGCAGCTTATGGGGGGCCTACGAGCAGTACTTC

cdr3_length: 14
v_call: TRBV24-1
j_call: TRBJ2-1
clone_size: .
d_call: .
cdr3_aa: CATSDLSPDNEQFF
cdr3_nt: TGTGCCACCAGTGATTTGTCACCCGACAATGAGCAGTTCTTC

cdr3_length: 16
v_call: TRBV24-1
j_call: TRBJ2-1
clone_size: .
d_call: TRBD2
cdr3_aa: CATSDPSGRTYNEQFF
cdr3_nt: TGTGCCACCAGTGACCCTAGCGGGAGAACCTACAATGAGCAGTTCTTC

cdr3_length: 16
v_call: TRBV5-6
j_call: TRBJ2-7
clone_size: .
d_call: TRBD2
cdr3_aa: CASSFPRGRDSYEQYF
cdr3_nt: TGTGCCAGCAGCTTCCCGAGAGGGAGGGATTCCTACGAGCAGTACTTC

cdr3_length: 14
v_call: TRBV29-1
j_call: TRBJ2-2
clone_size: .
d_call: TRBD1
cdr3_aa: CSVSDRIVSGELFF
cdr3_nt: TGCAGCGTATCGGACAGGATCGTTTCGGGGGAGCTGTTTTTT

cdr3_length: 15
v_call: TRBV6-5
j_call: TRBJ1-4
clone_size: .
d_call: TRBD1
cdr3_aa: CASSYRDRGLEKLFF
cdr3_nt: TGTGCCAGCAGTTACCGGGACAGGGGTCTAGAAAAACTGTTTTTT

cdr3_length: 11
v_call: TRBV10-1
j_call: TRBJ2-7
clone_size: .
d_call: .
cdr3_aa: CASLRGYEQYF
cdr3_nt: TGCGCCAGCCTCCGGGGTTACGAGCAGTACTTC

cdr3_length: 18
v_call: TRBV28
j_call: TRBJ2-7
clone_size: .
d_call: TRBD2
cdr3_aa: CASSPPGLAGVAGYEQYF
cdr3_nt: TGTGCCAGCAGCCCGCCGGGACTAGCGGGAGTGGCGGGCTACGAGCAGTACTTC

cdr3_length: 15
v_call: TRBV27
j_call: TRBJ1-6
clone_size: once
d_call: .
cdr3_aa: CASMTRRGLNSPLHF
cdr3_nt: TGTGCCAGCATGACCCGCCGAGGGTTAAATTCACCCCTCCACTTT

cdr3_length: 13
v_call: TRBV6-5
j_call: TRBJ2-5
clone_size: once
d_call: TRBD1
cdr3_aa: CASGRTGMETQYF
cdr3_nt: TGTGCCAGCGGAAGGACAGGGATGGAGACCCAGTACTTC

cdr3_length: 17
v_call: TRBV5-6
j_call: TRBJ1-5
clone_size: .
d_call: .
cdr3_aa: CASSLQVTSYSNQPQHF
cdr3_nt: TGTGCCAGCAGCCTCCAGGTTACCAGTTATAGCAATCAGCCCCAGCATTTT

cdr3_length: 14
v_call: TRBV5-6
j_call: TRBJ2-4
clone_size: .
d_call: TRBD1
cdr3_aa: CASSLVRGQGIQYF
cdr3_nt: TGTGCCAGCAGCTTGGTGAGGGGGCAGGGCATTCAGTACTTC

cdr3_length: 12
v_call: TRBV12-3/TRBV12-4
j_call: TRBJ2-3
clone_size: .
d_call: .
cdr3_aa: CATCGGTDTQYF
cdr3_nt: TGTGCCACCTGTGGCGGAACAGATACGCAGTATTTT

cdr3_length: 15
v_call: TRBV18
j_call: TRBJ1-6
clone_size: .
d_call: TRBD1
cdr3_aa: CASSPGTGVNSPLHF
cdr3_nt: TGTGCCAGCTCACCAGGGACAGGGGTGAATTCACCCCTCCACTTT